This T cell receptor beta chain was obtained from a study of blood T cell repertoires in COVID-19. How the authors handled the data: For nucleated cells, counts were estimated from reference gene primer amplification. The repertoire was sequenced with immunoSEQ multiplex PCR; TCRdb's copy has only in-frame clones and lacks some. The V and J calls and clone size were taken over from that table, and D and trimming were inferred from the DNA. The data show approximately 280,000 clones, with roughly 86% seen just once and roughly 2.6% held by the top ten. This CDR3 has 15 amino acids. CDR1 and CDR2 (germline): MDHEN, SYDVKM. This clone was found once. The junction does not match germline at one end; this may be a read error.

Sequenced sample: PBMCs or T cells enriched from blood (not recorded which). The TCR sequence derives from a woman between 18 and 29 years old who had recovered from COVID-19. The V gene is TRBV28, the J gene TRBJ2-5; 7 bases line up with TRBD2. DNA for the CDR3: TGTGCCAGCAGATTATTATTGGACGGGAGGGAGACCCAGTACTTC. Protein: CASRLLLDGRETQYF.